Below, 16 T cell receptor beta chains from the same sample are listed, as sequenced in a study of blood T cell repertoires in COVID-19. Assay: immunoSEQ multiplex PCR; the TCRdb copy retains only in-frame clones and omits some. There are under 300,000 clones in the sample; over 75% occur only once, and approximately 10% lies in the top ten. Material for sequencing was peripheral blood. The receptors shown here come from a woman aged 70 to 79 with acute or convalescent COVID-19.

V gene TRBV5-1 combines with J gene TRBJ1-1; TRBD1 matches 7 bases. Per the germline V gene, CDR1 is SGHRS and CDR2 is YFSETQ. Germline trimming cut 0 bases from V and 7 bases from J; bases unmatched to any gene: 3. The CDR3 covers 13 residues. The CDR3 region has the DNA TGCGCCAGCAGCTTGGCGCAGGGGGGTGAAGCTTTCTTT. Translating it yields CASSLAQGGEAFF.

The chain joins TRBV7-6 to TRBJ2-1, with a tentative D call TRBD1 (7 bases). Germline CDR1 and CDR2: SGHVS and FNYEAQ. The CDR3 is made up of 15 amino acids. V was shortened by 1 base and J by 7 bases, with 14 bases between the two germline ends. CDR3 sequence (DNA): TGTGCCAGCAGCTTAGGGCAGGGGGGAAGGAATGAGCAGTTCTTC. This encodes CASSLGQGGRNEQFF.

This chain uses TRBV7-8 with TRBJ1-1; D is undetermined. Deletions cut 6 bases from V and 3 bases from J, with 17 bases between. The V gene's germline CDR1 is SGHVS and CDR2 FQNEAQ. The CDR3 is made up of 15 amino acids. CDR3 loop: CASSLRQAGYTEAFF. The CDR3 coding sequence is TGTGCCAGCAGTCTCCGTCAGGCGGGCTACACTGAAGCTTTCTTT.

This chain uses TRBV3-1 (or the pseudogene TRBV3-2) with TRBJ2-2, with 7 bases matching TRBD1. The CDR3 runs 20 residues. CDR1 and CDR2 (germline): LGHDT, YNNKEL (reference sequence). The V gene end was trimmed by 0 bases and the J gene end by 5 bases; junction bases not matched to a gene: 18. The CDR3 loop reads CASSQDGTGWPGQKTGELFF. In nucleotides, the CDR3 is TGTGCCAGCAGCCAAGACGGGACGGGCTGGCCGGGACAGAAAACCGGGGAGCTGTTTTTT.

CDR3 loop: CASGRDSNNEQFF. CDR3 DNA sequence: TGTGCCAGCGGCCGGGACTCTAACAATGAGCAGTTCTTC. V gene TRBV9 combines with J gene TRBJ2-1, with D perhaps TRBD2 (6 bases). V was clipped by 7 bases and J by 5 bases, with 13 bases between them. CDR1 is SGDLS and CDR2 is YYNGEE in the germline V gene. The CDR3 covers 13 residues.

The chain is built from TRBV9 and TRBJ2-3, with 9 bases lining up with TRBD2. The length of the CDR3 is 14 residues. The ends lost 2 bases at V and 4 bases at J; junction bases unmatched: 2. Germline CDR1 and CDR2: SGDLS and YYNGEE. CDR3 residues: CASSVGGGADTQYF. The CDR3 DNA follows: TGTGCCAGCAGCGTGGGCGGGGGGGCAGATACGCAGTATTTT. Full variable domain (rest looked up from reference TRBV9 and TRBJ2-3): DSGVTQTPKHLITATGQRVTLRCSPRSGDLSVYWYQQSLDQGLQFLIQYYNGEERAKGNILERFSAQQFPDLHSELNLSSLELGDSALYFCASSVGGGADTQYFGPGTRLTVL.

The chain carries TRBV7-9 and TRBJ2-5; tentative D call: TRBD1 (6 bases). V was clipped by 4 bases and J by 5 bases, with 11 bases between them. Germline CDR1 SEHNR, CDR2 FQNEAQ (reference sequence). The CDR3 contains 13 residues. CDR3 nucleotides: TGTGCCAGCAGCTCCCAGGGGCGCGAGACCCAGTACTTC. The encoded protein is CASSSQGRETQYF.

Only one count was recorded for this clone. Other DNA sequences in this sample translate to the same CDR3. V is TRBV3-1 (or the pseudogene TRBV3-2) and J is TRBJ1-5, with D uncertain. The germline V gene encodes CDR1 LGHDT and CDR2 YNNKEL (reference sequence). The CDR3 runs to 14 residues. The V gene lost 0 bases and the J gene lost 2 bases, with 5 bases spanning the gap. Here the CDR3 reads CASSQDRGNQPQHF. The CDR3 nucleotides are TGTGCCAGCAGCCAAGATCGCGGCAATCAGCCCCAGCATTTT.

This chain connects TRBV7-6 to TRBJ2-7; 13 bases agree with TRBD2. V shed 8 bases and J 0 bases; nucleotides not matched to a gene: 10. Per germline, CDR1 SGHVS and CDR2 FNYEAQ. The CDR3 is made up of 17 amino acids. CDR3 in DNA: TGTGCCAGCCGCCGGACTAGCGGGGGCCCTTACTCCTACGAGCAGTACTTC. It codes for CASRRTSGGPYSYEQYF.

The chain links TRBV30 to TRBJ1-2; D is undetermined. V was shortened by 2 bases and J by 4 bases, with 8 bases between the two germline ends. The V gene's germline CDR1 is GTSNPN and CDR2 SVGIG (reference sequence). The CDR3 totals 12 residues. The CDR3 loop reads CAWSNNVYGYTF. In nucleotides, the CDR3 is TGTGCCTGGAGTAATAATGTCTATGGCTACACCTTC.

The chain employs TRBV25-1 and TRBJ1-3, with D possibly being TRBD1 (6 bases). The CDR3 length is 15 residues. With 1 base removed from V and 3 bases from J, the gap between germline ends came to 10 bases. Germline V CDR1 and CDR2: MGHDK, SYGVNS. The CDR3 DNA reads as TGTGCCAGCAGTGAATTGGGGGCGGGTGGAAACACCATATATTTT. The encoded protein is CASSELGAGGNTIYF.

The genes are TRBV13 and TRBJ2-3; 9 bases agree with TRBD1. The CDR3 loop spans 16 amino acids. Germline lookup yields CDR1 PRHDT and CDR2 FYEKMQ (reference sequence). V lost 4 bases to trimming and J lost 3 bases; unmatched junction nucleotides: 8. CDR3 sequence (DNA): TGTGCCAGCAGCTCCGGGACAGGGAGTAATACAGATACGCAGTATTTT. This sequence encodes CASSSGTGSNTDTQYF.

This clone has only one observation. The CDR3 is CASSQDRRGKVYNEQFF. CDR3 sequence (DNA): TGTGCCAGCAGCCAAGATCGCCGGGGAAAGGTCTACAATGAGCAGTTCTTC. The chain carries TRBV3-1 (or the pseudogene TRBV3-2) and TRBJ2-1; possible D gene TRBD2, 5 bases. V was cut by 0 bases and J by 3 bases, with 15 bases left in between. This CDR3 region has 17 residues. Germline V lookup: CDR1 LGHDT, CDR2 YNNKEL (reference sequence).

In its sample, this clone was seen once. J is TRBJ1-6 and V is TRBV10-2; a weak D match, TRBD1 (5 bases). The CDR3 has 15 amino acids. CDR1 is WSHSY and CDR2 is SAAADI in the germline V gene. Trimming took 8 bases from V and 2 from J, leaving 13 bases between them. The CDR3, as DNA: TGCGCCAGCTCGGGGGGATTTACCTATAATTCACCCCTCCACTTT. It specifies CASSGGFTYNSPLHF.

CDR3 loop: CASSLGRGTEAFF. The CDR3 region has the DNA TGTGCCAGCAGCCTCGGTCGGGGGACTGAAGCTTTCTTT. The V call is TRBV3-1 (or the pseudogene TRBV3-2), the J call TRBJ1-1; D is possibly TRBD1 (5 bases). The CDR3 is 13 residues long. V lost 4 bases to trimming and J lost 5 bases, with 11 bases between them. The V gene's germline CDR1 is LGHDT and CDR2 YNNKEL (reference sequence).

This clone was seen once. CDR3 in DNA: TGTGCCAGCAGCTTGAGGCTAGCGGGGTCCGCAGATACGCAGTATTTT. This gives the protein CASSLRLAGSADTQYF. The rearrangement uses TRBV5-4 and TRBJ2-3, with 9 bases identical to TRBD2. The length of the CDR3 is 16 residues. Germline V lookup: CDR1 SGHNT, CDR2 YYREEE (reference sequence). J was trimmed by 4 bases and V by 1 base; bases with no gene match: 7.